This paragraph reports one T cell receptor beta chain. This clone was detected once. It has no known antigen specificity. The sample holds no much larger clone one base away, and base qualities are not on file. Patients with autoimmune disease history or receiving systemic immunosuppression were excluded from the trial. Peripheral blood for TCR sequencing was collected from all dose cohorts at baseline, on cycle 4 day 1, and on cycle 7 day 1. The samples were taken from a phase I, first-in-human, multicenter, open-label dose-escalation trial of ivuxolimab. Adults with locally advanced or metastatic melanoma, renal cell carcinoma, hepatocellular carcinoma or head and neck squamous cell carcinoma were enrolled in the trial. Before TCR sequencing, CD4+ and CD8+ T cells were separately sorted from peripheral blood. For sequencing of the TCRbeta CDR3 region, genomic DNA was extracted from the sorted cells. The immunoSEQ Assay was used for sequencing of TCRbeta CDR3 regions. Imported from immuneACCESS, the table was reduced by TCRdb to in-frame sequences with V and J called. These copies leave out some clones; in studies compared against another copy, an unresolved V gene accounts for under half, and the cause of the remainder is not known. For this sample there are fewer than 20,000 clones; approximately 83% appear just once. The ten biggest clones cover less than 65% of the sample.

The data stem from a study of OX40 agonist ivuxolimab in advanced cancers. In the study overall: Ivuxolimab, which targeted the costimulatory receptor OX40 (CD134), was an agonistic, fully human IgG2 monoclonal antibody. Partial responses occurred in three dose-escalation patients: two with cutaneous melanoma and one with hepatocellular carcinoma. Intravenous ivuxolimab was administered to patients every 2 weeks at six dose levels: 0.01, 0.1, 0.3, 1.5, 3 and 10 mg/kg. Of the approximately 54 patients in dose escalation, about 20 had hepatocellular carcinoma, some 15 had melanoma, 9 had renal cell carcinoma and 9 had head and neck cancer. In the dose-escalation cohort, roughly 82% of patients were male, and the mean age was around 60 years with a range of roughly 23 to 90. The monotherapy dose-escalation portion (N of about 50 patients) of the phase I ivuxolimab trial is reported in the paper. Peripheral TCRbeta sequencing was intended to test whether TCR sequence diversity was altered and clonal T-cell expansion was caused by ivuxolimab. Patients were allowed to have had prior anti-PD-1, anti-PD-L1 or anti-CTLA-4 therapy, and roughly 40% of the dose-escalation patients had been treated with checkpoint inhibitors.

The paper's findings and limits, for the study overall: At doses from 0.1 to 3.0 mg/kg, clonal expansion was seen in both CD4+ and CD8+ blood T cells between baseline and week 6. On average, CD8+ T cells showed more expanded clones than CD4+ T cells after ivuxolimab. Low levels of normalized T-cell clonal expansion were also seen in some nonresponding patients. The antigen specificity of the clonally expanded peripheral T cells was not determined. Partial responders in the 0.1-3.0 mg/kg groups had among the lowest normalized peripheral clonal expansion, especially among CD8+ T cells.

Here the sequenced sample was CD4+ or CD8+ T cells sorted from blood, taken in a trial of the OX40 agonist ivuxolimab. The TCR sequence derives from an adult with an advanced solid tumor such as melanoma, head and neck, liver or kidney cancer.

The CDR3 protein is CSVEGLAGGWHTDTQYF. The sequenced DNA: TGCAGCGTTGAGGGTCTAGCGGGAGGGTGGCACACAGATACGCAGTATTTT. The chain employs TRBV29-1 and TRBJ2-3; the central 12 bases match TRBD2. V is trimmed back by 3 bases and J by 2 bases, and the junction contains 9 bases that no gene match accounts for. The germline V gene provides CDR1 SQVTM and CDR2 ANQGSEA. Inclusive of the bounding cysteine and phenylalanine, the CDR3 is 17 residues long. Left in the record is the CDR3 DNA by itself, 51 bases read in frame from the first base.